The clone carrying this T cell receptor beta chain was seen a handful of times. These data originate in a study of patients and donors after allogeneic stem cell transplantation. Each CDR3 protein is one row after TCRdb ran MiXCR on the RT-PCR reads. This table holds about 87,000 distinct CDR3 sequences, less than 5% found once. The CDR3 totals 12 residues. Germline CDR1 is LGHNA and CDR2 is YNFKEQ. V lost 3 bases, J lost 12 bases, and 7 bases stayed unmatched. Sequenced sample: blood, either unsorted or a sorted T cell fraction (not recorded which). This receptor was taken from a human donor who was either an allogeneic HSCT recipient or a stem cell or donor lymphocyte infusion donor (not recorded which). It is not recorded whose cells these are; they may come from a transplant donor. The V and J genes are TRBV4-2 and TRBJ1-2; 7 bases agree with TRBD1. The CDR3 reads CASSHAGGSDTF. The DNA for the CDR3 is TGTGCCAGCAGCCACGCAGGGGGATCAGACACCTTC.